A single sample gave rise to the 7 T cell receptor beta chains below, sequenced in a study of HIV-infected children after antiretroviral therapy interruption. RNA-based 3' RACE libraries used unique molecular identifiers. Via MiXCR, TCRdb re-called the 3' RACE reads, giving one row per CDR3 protein. The sample consists of several thousand distinct CDR3 sequences, roughly 15% of them appearing once. The treatment was: PENTA 11 planned treatment interruption arm or continuous ART arm. The material sequenced was CD45RO+ CD8+ T cells from PBMCs, pooled from several time points, taken from a donor given antiretroviral therapy, either interrupted or continuous. Subset defined: memory CD8+ CD45RO+ CD45RA- T cells. Receptor source: a pool of human donors with HIV.

This clonotype is deemed medium-sized. The rearrangement joins TRBV27 to TRBJ2-7; 8 positions agree with TRBD1. V trimming: 6 bases; J trimming: 6 bases; junction bases outside the gene matches: 4. This CDR3 comprises 12 residues. Germline CDR1 MNHEY, CDR2 SMNVEV (reference sequence). As DNA, the CDR3 is TGTGCCAGCAGCCCCGGGACAGGCGAGCAGTACTTC. This codes for CASSPGTGEQYF.

This clonotype is classed as medium-sized. The chain uses TRBV28 and TRBJ2-7; D is undetermined. Germline CDR1 MDHEN, CDR2 SYDVKM. V was clipped by 3 bases and J by 3 bases, with 6 bases between them. The length of the CDR3 is 12 residues. The CDR3 spells CASSFLDYEQYF. The CDR3 DNA sequence: TGTGCCAGCAGTTTTCTTGACTACGAGCAGTACTTC.

In this sample, this clonotype is large. The genes are TRBV12-3 or TRBV12-4 and TRBJ1-1; D unclear. The CDR3 loop spans 11 amino acids. Trimming left V 6 bases short and J 8 bases short, with 10 bases between. This CDR3 reads CASSPGGEAFF. The CDR3 bases are TGTGCCAGCAGCCCGGGAGGGGAAGCTTTCTTT.

By its share, this clonotype is medium-sized. This chain uses TRBV3-1 with TRBJ1-1; perhaps TRBD1 as D (6 bases). CDR1 and CDR2 (germline): LGHDT, YNNKEL (reference sequence). The CDR3 consists of 14 residues. Trimming pared 3 bases from V and 2 bases from J, leaving 10 bases between. The CDR3 protein is CASSQSGANTEAFF. The CDR3 nucleotides read TGTGCCAGCAGCCAGTCAGGGGCCAACACTGAAGCTTTCTTT.

This clonotype was found many times. The CDR3 reads CATSRDSGGPYEQYF. As DNA, the CDR3 is TGTGCCACCAGCAGAGATTCGGGAGGGCCATACGAGCAGTACTTC. J is TRBJ2-7 and V is TRBV15; 8 bases map to TRBD2. Germline values: CDR1 LNHNV, CDR2 YYDKDF (reference sequence). The V segment lost 0 bases and the J segment 4 bases; nucleotides outside the gene matches: 5. The length of the CDR3 is 15 residues.

This clonotype was seen repeatedly, ten times or more. The chain recombines TRBV12-3 or TRBV12-4 with TRBJ2-1, with 8 bases lining up with TRBD1. The ends lost 5 bases at V and 3 bases at J; junction bases unmatched: 3. The CDR3 is made up of 14 amino acids. In nucleotides, the CDR3 is TGTGCCAGCAGTCCCGGACAGGGCTACAATGAGCAGTTCTTC. It encodes CASSPGQGYNEQFF.

This clonotype was counted ten times or more. This rearrangement joins TRBV19 to TRBJ2-7; D gene ambiguous. Germline V gene data show CDR1 as LNHDA and CDR2 as SQIVND (reference sequence). The CDR3 sequence is 14 residues long. V gave up 7 bases and J gave up 1 base, with 14 bases separating them. CDR3 loop: CASKEVGRSYEQYF. The CDR3, as DNA: TGTGCCAGTAAGGAAGTGGGCAGATCCTACGAGCAGTACTTC.